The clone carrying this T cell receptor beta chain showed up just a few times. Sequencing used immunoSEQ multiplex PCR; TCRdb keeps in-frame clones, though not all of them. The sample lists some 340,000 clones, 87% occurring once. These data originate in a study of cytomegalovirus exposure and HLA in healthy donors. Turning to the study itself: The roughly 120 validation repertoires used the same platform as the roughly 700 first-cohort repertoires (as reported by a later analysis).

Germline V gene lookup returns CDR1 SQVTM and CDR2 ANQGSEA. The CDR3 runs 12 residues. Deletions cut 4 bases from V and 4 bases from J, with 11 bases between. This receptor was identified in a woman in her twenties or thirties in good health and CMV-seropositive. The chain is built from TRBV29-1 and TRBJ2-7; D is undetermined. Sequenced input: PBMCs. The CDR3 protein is CSVALGVYEQYF. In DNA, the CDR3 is TGCAGCGTTGCCCTCGGAGTGTACGAGCAGTACTTC.